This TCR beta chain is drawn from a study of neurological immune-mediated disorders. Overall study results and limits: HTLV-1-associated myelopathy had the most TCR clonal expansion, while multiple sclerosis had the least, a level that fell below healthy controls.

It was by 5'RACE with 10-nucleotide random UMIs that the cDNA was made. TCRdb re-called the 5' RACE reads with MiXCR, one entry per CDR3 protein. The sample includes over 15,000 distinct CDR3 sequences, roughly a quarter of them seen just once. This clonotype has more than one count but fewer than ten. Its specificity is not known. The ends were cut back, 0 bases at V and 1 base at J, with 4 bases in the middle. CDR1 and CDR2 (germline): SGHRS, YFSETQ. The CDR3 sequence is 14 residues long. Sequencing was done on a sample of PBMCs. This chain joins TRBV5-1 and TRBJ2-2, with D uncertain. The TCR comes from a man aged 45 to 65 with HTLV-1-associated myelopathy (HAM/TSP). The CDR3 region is CASSLAVNTGELFF. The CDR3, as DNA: TGCGCCAGCAGCTTGGCGGTGAACACCGGGGAGCTGTTTTTT.